The 25 T cell receptor beta chains given below trace back to one sample, sequenced in a study of shared clonotypes between healthy human individuals. Clones were read by immunoSEQ multiplex PCR, and TCRdb kept only the in-frame ones, dropping some. The table lists some 1,100,000 clones, about 84% of them singletons. Sequenced material: memory CD4+ T cells from PBMCs. Described subset: CD45RA-negative fraction. The receptors were sampled from a man in his late teens or twenties in good health. Some clones in this sample may be carry-over from other donors' samples.

The chain links TRBV6-6 to TRBJ1-1, with D uncertain. V was clipped by 5 bases and J by 6 bases, with 13 bases between them. There are 13 residues in the CDR3. CDR1 is MNHNY, CDR2 SVGAGI, per germline (reference sequence). DNA of the CDR3: TGTGCCAGCAGTCTCCCGGGAAAGGCTGAAGCTTTCTTT. This gives the protein CASSLPGKAEAFF.

The chain joins TRBV7-3 to TRBJ1-1; 9 bases agree with TRBD1. Looked up from germline, CDR1 is SGHTA and CDR2 is FQGTGA. V lost 5 bases, J lost 11 bases, and 6 bases stayed unmatched. This CDR3 spans 12 amino acids. CDR3 nucleotides: TGTGCCAGCAGCACTGGACAGGGGACGGCTTTCTTT. Its translation is CASSTGQGTAFF.

In its sample, this clone was seen a few times. V gene TRBV28 combines with J gene TRBJ1-5, with D hard to call. CDR3 length equals 14 residues. Germline CDR1 reads MDHEN; CDR2 reads SYDVKM. The germline V and J ends were trimmed by 6 bases and 5 bases, with 14 bases remaining between them. The CDR3 here is CASSSLGSDQPQHF. The CDR3 bases are TGTGCCAGCAGCTCCTTGGGGTCTGATCAGCCCCAGCATTTT. Full variable domain (missing parts from reference TRBV28 and TRBJ1-5): DVKVTQSSRYLVKRTGEKVFLECVQDMDHENMFWYRQDPGLGLRLIYFSYDVKMKEKGDIPEGYSVSREKKERFSLILESASTNQTSMYLCASSSLGSDQPQHFGDGTRLSIL.

The CDR3 sequence: CSVERVAGGNTGELFF. The CDR3 DNA follows: TGCAGCGTTGAAAGGGTGGCGGGGGGAAACACCGGGGAGCTGTTTTTT. J is TRBJ2-2 and V is TRBV29-1; 8 positions agree with TRBD2. V lost 2 bases and J lost 2; bases outside the gene matches: 7. The CDR3 sequence is 16 residues long. Looked up from germline, CDR1 is SQVTM and CDR2 is ANQGSEA.

This clone was observed a single time. The J gene is TRBJ1-5, the V gene TRBV28; 7 positions agree with TRBD1. The CDR3 totals 15 residues. Germline V gene sequence: CDR1 MDHEN, CDR2 SYDVKM. V was clipped by 5 bases and J by 7 bases; unmatched bases: 11. CDR3 nucleotides: TGTGCCAGCAGTCCGCCTCAGGGGGTATGGCAGCCCCAGCATTTT. Its protein product is CASSPPQGVWQPQHF.

This clone came up a few times. The rearrangement joins TRBV7-2 to TRBJ2-3; either TRBD1 or TRBD2 may supply D (5 bases each). V lost 2 bases and J lost 2, with 11 bases in between. This CDR3 region has 15 residues. CDR1 is SGHTA, CDR2 FQGNSA, per germline. The CDR3 sequence is CASSLQGEPTDTQYF. CDR3 DNA: TGTGCCAGCAGCTTACAGGGAGAACCCACAGATACGCAGTATTTT. Together with reference TRBV7-2 and TRBJ2-3, the CDR3 gives the full variable domain: GAGVSQSPSNKVTEKGKDVELRCDPISGHTALYWYRQSLGQGLEFLIYFQGNSAPDKSGLPSDRFSAERTGGSVSTLTIQRTQQEDSAVYLCASSLQGEPTDTQYFGPGTRLTVL.

This clone was seen only a few times. The rearrangement links TRBV5-1 to TRBJ1-2, with TRBD1 matching 12 bases. The CDR3 sequence is 14 residues long. Trimming at V came to 4 bases and at J to 4 bases, leaving 2 bases not matched to a gene. Per the germline V gene, CDR1 is SGHRS and CDR2 is YFSETQ. Written as DNA, the CDR3 is TGCGCCAGCAGCACGGGACAGGGGGCCTATGGCTACACCTTC. Translated: CASSTGQGAYGYTF.

This clone was seen more than once but under ten times. This rearrangement joins TRBV30 to TRBJ1-1, with D possibly being TRBD1 (6 bases). The CDR3 runs 13 residues. CDR1 GTSNPN and CDR2 SVGIG come from the germline V gene (reference sequence). Trimming pared 0 bases from V and 7 bases from J, leaving 12 bases between. The CDR3 region has the DNA TGTGCCTGGAGTGTGACACAGGGTGGTGAAGCTTTCTTT. Residues: CAWSVTQGGEAFF.

The CDR3 sequence is CASSSGGPADTQYF. Written as DNA, the CDR3 is TGTGCCAGCAGCTCCGGAGGGCCGGCAGATACGCAGTATTTT. The V and J genes are TRBV7-3 and TRBJ2-3; tentatively, D is TRBD2 (6 bases). The V gene lost 4 bases and the J gene lost 4 bases, with 12 bases spanning the gap. The CDR3 runs 14 residues. Germline V lookup: CDR1 SGHTA, CDR2 FQGTGA.

J is TRBJ2-3 and V is TRBV10-3; the match to TRBD1 covers 9 bases. Germline CDR1 is ENHRY and CDR2 is SYGVKD. This CDR3 has 16 residues. With V trimmed by 3 bases and J by 3 bases, 7 bases remained unmatched. CDR3 nucleotide sequence: TGTGCCATCAGTGAATTTGGGACAGGGCTTACAGATACGCAGTATTTT. This encodes CAISEFGTGLTDTQYF.

The chain recombines TRBV18 with TRBJ2-7; 9 bases align to TRBD2. CDR3 length: 16 amino acids. In germline, CDR1 is KGHSH, CDR2 LQKENI. With V trimmed by 2 bases and J by 4 bases, 9 bases remained unmatched. As DNA, the CDR3 is TGTGCCAGCTCACCAGTCAATAGCGGGAGAGGGTACGAGCAGTACTTC. It yields the protein CASSPVNSGRGYEQYF.

Turning to this clone: The same CDR3 is also encoded by other DNA sequences in this sample. The CDR3 region has the DNA TGCGCCAGCAGCAGCGGGACAGGGAGGGAGACCCAGTACTTC. Translated, it gives CASSSGTGRETQYF. The genes are TRBV5-1 and TRBJ2-5, with 9 bases matching TRBD1. Trimming cost V 4 bases and J 5 bases; bases outside gene matches: 6. This CDR3 spans 14 amino acids. The germline V gene has CDR1 SGHRS and CDR2 YFSETQ. The complete variable domain, with remaining parts taken from reference TRBV5-1 and TRBJ2-5, reads KAGVTQTPRYLIKTRGQQVTLSCSPISGHRSVSWYQQTPGQGLQFLFEYFSETQRNKGNFPGRFSGRQFSNSRSEMNVSTLELGDSALYLCASSSGTGRETQYFGPGTRLLVL.

The V call is TRBV19, the J call TRBJ2-3; 8 nucleotides align to TRBD1. Germline V gene data show CDR1 as LNHDA and CDR2 as SQIVND (reference sequence). Trimming cost V 7 bases and J 9 bases; bases outside gene matches: 12. The CDR3 length is 14 residues. CDR3 protein: CASTQRQGKGTQYF. The CDR3 coding sequence is TGTGCCAGTACACAGAGACAGGGGAAAGGGACGCAGTATTTT.

V and J are TRBV7-2 and TRBJ1-1, with D perhaps matching TRBD1 (5 bases). V shed 1 base and J shed 4 bases, with 13 bases lying between them. The CDR3 covers 15 residues. Germline V gene data show CDR1 as SGHTA and CDR2 as FQGNSA. The CDR3 nucleotides read TGTGCCAGCAGCTTAGAGGCGTGGGGGGGCACTGAAGCTTTCTTT. This gives the protein CASSLEAWGGTEAFF.

The gene calls are TRBV28 and TRBJ1-1, with 7 positions matching TRBD1. This CDR3 contains 16 residues. CDR1 is MDHEN, CDR2 SYDVKM, per germline. J gave up 0 bases and V 1 base, and 5 bases lay outside the gene matches. CDR3 nucleotides: TGTGCCAGCAGTTTATCCCGACAGGGACTGAACACTGAAGCTTTCTTT. Encoded protein: CASSLSRQGLNTEAFF.

This chain links TRBV2 with TRBJ1-3; TRBD1 is a possible D gene (6 bases). CDR3 length equals 13 residues. Trimming took 8 bases from V and 2 from J, leaving 10 bases between them. The germline CDR1 and CDR2 sequences are SNHLY and FYNNEI. CDR3 in amino acids: CASHGQTGNTIYF. Written as DNA, the CDR3 is TGTGCCAGCCATGGACAGACTGGAAACACCATATATTTT. Supplemented by reference TRBV2 and TRBJ1-3, the full variable domain reads EPEVTQTPSHQVTQMGQEVILRCVPISNHLYFYWYRQILGQKVEFLVSFYNNEISEKSEIFDDQFSVERPDGSNFTLKIRSTKLEDSAMYFCASHGQTGNTIYFGEGSWLTVV.

The chain links TRBV28 to TRBJ2-4; D is uncertain. Germline V CDR1 and CDR2: MDHEN, SYDVKM. CDR3 length: 15 residues. V was trimmed by 4 bases and J by 3 bases, leaving 13 bases between them. For the CDR3, the DNA is TGTGCCAGCAGTTCCCAGAATAGAGGCAAAAACATTCAGTACTTC. This translates into CASSSQNRGKNIQYF.

There are a few counts of this clone. This chain joins TRBV2 and TRBJ1-4, with D maybe TRBD1 (6 bases). Trimming removed 4 bases from V and 0 bases from J, with 15 bases in between. This CDR3 has 17 residues. The germline gives CDR1 SNHLY, CDR2 FYNNEI. In DNA, the CDR3 is TGTGCCAGCAGTGGAGAACAGGGCCCACCAACTAATGAAAAACTGTTTTTT. This codes for CASSGEQGPPTNEKLFF.

This chain joins TRBV11-2 and TRBJ2-3, with 13 bases lining up with TRBD2. CDR3 length: 15 residues. V lost 5 bases and J lost 4; bases outside the gene matches: 3. Looked up from germline, CDR1 is SGHAT and CDR2 is FQNNGV. The CDR3: CASSRLAGGADTQYF. The CDR3 region has the DNA TGTGCCAGCAGCCGACTAGCGGGAGGTGCAGATACGCAGTATTTT.

This chain uses TRBV6-1 with TRBJ2-5, with TRBD2 as a possible D gene (5 bases). The CDR3 consists of 11 residues. The germline CDR1 and CDR2 sequences are MNHNS and SASEGT. V was trimmed by 7 bases and J by 5 bases, leaving 8 bases between them. CDR3 residues: CASTPGETQYF. The CDR3 DNA is TGTGCCAGCACTCCGGGGGAGACCCAGTACTTC.

Only a few counts were recorded for this clone. This sample includes further DNA sequences coding for the same CDR3. The chain employs TRBV28 and TRBJ1-5; D unresolved. Germline V gene sequence: CDR1 MDHEN, CDR2 SYDVKM. CDR3 length: 12 amino acids. The ends were cut back, 6 bases at V and 7 bases at J, with 10 bases in the middle. Here the CDR3 DNA reads TGTGCCAGCAGCCTGCAGGTGCAGCCCCAGCATTTT. This translates into CASSLQVQPQHF.

The chain employs TRBV15 and TRBJ1-4, with 8 bases identical to TRBD1. This CDR3 has 16 residues. The germline V gene encodes CDR1 LNHNV and CDR2 YYDKDF (reference sequence). Germline trimming cut 3 bases from V and 5 bases from J; bases unmatched to any gene: 8. The CDR3 DNA reads TGTGCCACCAGCAGCATGACAGGGGTAGGAAATGAAAAACTGTTTTTT. Protein sequence: CATSSMTGVGNEKLFF.

V is TRBV19 and J is TRBJ1-2, with 9 bases aligning to TRBD1. This CDR3 contains 14 residues. Losses at the gene ends were 7 bases for V and 0 bases for J; bases not matched to a gene: 3. Germline CDR1 LNHDA, CDR2 SQIVND (reference sequence). The CDR3 coding sequence is TGTGCCAGTAAGGGACAGGGATCTAACTATGGCTACACCTTC. Amino acids: CASKGQGSNYGYTF.

The chain carries TRBV11-2 and TRBJ1-4, with TRBD1 matching over 9 bases. After removal of 5 bases from V and 7 bases from J, the junction contained 5 bases not matched to a gene. CDR1 SGHAT and CDR2 FQNNGV come from the germline V gene. CDR3 length: 14 residues. DNA for the CDR3: TGTGCCAGCAGCACACGACAGGGGGGTGAAAAACTGTTTTTT. Encoded protein: CASSTRQGGEKLFF.

The V call is TRBV12-1, the J call TRBJ2-7; the table names TRBD2, a call not compared with the DNA. TRBV12-1 is a known pseudogene. The CDR3 runs 11 residues. This CDR3 is CASSWTALRNF. The CDR3 DNA follows: TGTGCCAGCAGCTGGACTGCACTGAGGAACTTC.